Described below is a single TCR beta chain sequence and its context. The clone's antigen remains unknown. No per-base quality is available; no much larger clone lies one base away. Sequences DFQATT (CDR1) and SNEGSKA (CDR2) are obtained from the germline V gene (reference sequence). V is shortened by 5 bases, J by 2 bases, and the region joining them spans 16 bases. The CDR3 runs 14 amino acids, cysteine and phenylalanine included. The only DNA kept is the CDR3, 42 bases in frame from the first base. The library was generated by 5' RACE. Sequencing used an Illumina HiSeq 2000. Template switching introduced a universal primer binding site; the final cDNA contained a unique molecular identifier, enabling accurate counting of TCR cDNA molecules. Specific primers in the conserved constant-segment region were used to synthesize first-strand cDNA for the TCR alpha and beta chains. Each cDNA library was double barcoded, with a SMART-Mk sample barcode plus Illumina barcodes, to control for contamination. Two successive PCR steps introduced TruSeq adapter sequences along with Illumina sample barcodes. The Illumina HiSeq platform was used with custom primers to sequence TCR alpha and beta cDNA libraries. The paper's data handling went like this. MiGEC processed the raw reads to extract unique molecular identifiers, while MiXCR was used to determine the CDR3 positions. Recombination models were inferred per individual with the repgenHMM and IGoR tools using an EM algorithm. Shared clonotype analysis was performed with the tcR package in R, normalizing sharing by the product of cloneset sizes. Out-of-frame nonproductive sequences were analyzed to study raw recombination free of thymic and clonal selection effects. TCRdb handled the public reads itself, with Q25 trimming in fastp and clone calling in MiXCR, and kept productive beta chains. Records with the same CDR3 protein are collapsed into one entry carrying the most frequent genes and DNA. The V and J calls here are based on TCRdb, not the publication. The sample has under 800,000 distinct CDR3 sequences on record, 21% of them singletons. The top ten hold over 4% of the sample.

The data were obtained in a study of identical twins (dated by TCRdb to 2016 to 2017). Looking at the study overall: To test whether fetal clonotypes persist, the study used deep sequencing on TCR alpha and beta repertoires from monozygotic twins, unrelated adults of various ages, and cord blood. To rule out contamination, the twin experiments were replicated at different times with different library preparation protocols.

The study at large found these results: Fewer insertions were carried by abundant cord blood beta clonotypes, a similar but weaker trend appeared in young adult naive repertoires, and no such trend appeared in memory repertoires. Zero-insertion analyses could be partly confounded by invariant T cells such as MAIT and iNKT, although diverse VJ usage argued against such confounding for most clonotypes. In monozygotic twins, recombination models systematically underestimated out-of-frame TCR alpha sharing, but the models matched the sharing seen between unrelated individuals. Because the same donors could not be followed over many years, conclusions were based on cross-sectional statistical analysis. A weaker excess of twin sharing was found in beta out-of-frame sequences because the signal-to-noise ratio was lowered by fewer shared sequences. Out-of-frame TCR alpha sequences shared between twins showed an excess of low generation-probability sequences compared with coincidental sharing between unrelated individuals.

All donors were healthy Caucasians. Three pairs of female monozygotic twins, all aged roughly 18 to 29 years, were included in the twin cohort. Peripheral blood mononuclear cells were the source from which RNA for the TCR libraries was isolated. This sample also belongs to another study, concerning T cells expressing NK-cell markers. Per that second paper: In sorted CD3+CD56+NKG2C+, CD3+CD56+NKG2C- and CD3+CD56-NKG2C+ T-cell subsets from 7 to 9 donors, TCR beta-chain repertoires were profiled. Among the eight sequenced donors, seven were HCMV-seropositive and one was HCMV-seronegative. To restrict sorting to alphabetaTCR-expressing T cells, an anti-gammadeltaTCR antibody was added in several experiments. In several donors, the dominant CD3+CD56+NKG2C+ clonotypes were found to rank among the top 10 CD8+ clonotypes and to make up about 1.0-7.5% of CD8+ T cells. Those dominant clonotypes were again the most abundant among CD3+CD56-NKG2C+ cells in several donors, at about 25-65%. Whether the expanded NKG2C-expressing T cell clones were specific for HCMV antigens was left unclear. Randomly selected healthy volunteers, three men and five women, were used as the eight sequenced donors. To determine HCMV serostatus, a commercial ELISA kit was used to detect HCMV-specific IgG in serum. Bulk peripheral blood T-cell repertoires were additionally sequenced from unsorted PBMC for over five donors. MIGEC handled demultiplexing of the reads and grouping by UMI, while MiTCR was used to assemble and quantify clonotypes. To remove erroneous sequences, TCR cDNA sequences were retained only when supported by two or more reads. The tcR package was used for downstream repertoire analysis, with clonotypes matched between fractions based on CDR3 nucleotide sequence plus V segment. VDJmatch was used to annotate antigen specificity against VDJdb, with one amino acid substitution in CDR3 permitted.

The source is a woman younger than 35 in good health. The chain uses TRBV20-1 and TRBJ2-7; matching of 6 bases hints at TRBD2 as the D gene. Input material: PBMCs. The DNA sequence reads TGCAGTGCTTACGGCGGGGAATCAGCCTACGAGCAGTACTTC. Translated, this is CSAYGGESAYEQYF.